The 3 T cell receptor beta chains presented below share a single source sample, sequenced in a study of regulatory T cells in long-lasting Graves disease (dated by TCRdb to 2020 to 2022). Library prep was done by multiplex PCR. The sequencing machine was an Illumina HiSeq 4000. TCR beta libraries were built with iRepertoire HTBI primers and Arm-PCR amplification of CDR3 regions. In TCRdb, the public reads were trimmed at Q25 with fastp and aligned with MiXCR, with productive beta chains retained. Every CDR3 protein is listed once, alongside the most common genes and DNA of its rows. The sample table records more than 300,000 distinct CDR3 sequences; about 19% of these occur just once. Around 30% of the sample is held by the ten biggest clonotypes. The sample's time point, from its label and the paper: persistent/refractory GD, antithyroid drugs over 5 years with positive TRAb. For both TCR sequencing and RNA sequencing, RNA was extracted from PBMCs using TRIzol.

This specimen consisted of peripheral blood mononuclear cells (PBMCs), obtained when the disease was refractory, from a patient treated with antithyroid drugs. These TCRs come from a female donor with Graves disease.

In its sample, this clonotype was seen many times. The chain combines TRBV12-3 or TRBV12-4 with TRBJ2-5, with TRBD1 matching 12 bases. The CDR3 totals 15 residues. Trimming at V came to 6 bases and at J to 7 bases, leaving 9 bases not matched to a gene. The CDR3 here is CASSPSGTGGWTQYF. CDR3 sequence (DNA): TGTGCCAGCAGCCCCTCCGGGACAGGGGGCTGGACCCAGTACTTC.

This clonotype was seen only a few times. The CDR3 sequence: CASKVTSGTNTGELFF. The CDR3 nucleotides are TGCGCCAGCAAGGTGACTAGCGGGACGAACACCGGGGAGCTGTTTTTT. The rearrangement joins TRBV5-1 to TRBJ2-2; 11 nucleotides align to TRBD2. CDR1 is SGHRS, CDR2 YFSETQ, per germline. This CDR3 contains 16 residues. V shed 6 bases, J shed 0 bases, and the junction held 4 bases outside the gene matches.

This clonotype was found many times. The V and J genes are TRBV28 and TRBJ1-1; perhaps TRBD1 as D (5 bases). This CDR3 spans 16 amino acids. V dropped 8 bases and J dropped 1 base, with 20 bases sitting between them. The V gene's germline CDR1 is MDHEN and CDR2 SYDVKM. The CDR3 protein is CASLDSAGTRNTEAFF. CDR3 sequence (DNA): TGTGCCAGCCTCGACTCCGCCGGGACGAGGAACACTGAAGCTTTCTTT.